This T cell receptor beta chain was sequenced for a study of Graves' ophthalmopathy and Graves' hyperthyroidism. General study points: Ophthalmopathy progression prediction by the model yielded a sensitivity of roughly 67% and a specificity of 72.22%.

Uncontrolled infections, other autoimmune diseases, pregnancy or lactation barred patients from enrollment. Serum thyroxine and TRAb, along with clinical symptoms, thyroid ultrasound and orbital computed tomography, were what diagnosis relied on. Germline values: CDR1 MNHEY, CDR2 SMNVEV (reference sequence). The CDR3 is 11 amino acids. RNA served as the template for amplifying TCR beta CDR3 regions. The library came from an HTBI-primed first-round RT-PCR and a second-round multiplex PCR. Each CDR3 protein gets one entry after TCRdb re-called the multiplex PCR reads with MiXCR. The sample lists about 480,000 distinct CDR3 sequences, 13% to 15% occurring once. As regards this clonotype: The antigen is unknown. One base away lies a much larger clone, so this may be a sequencing read error.

This TCR was recovered from a woman younger than 45 with Graves' ophthalmopathy. The chain combines TRBV27 with TRBJ1-1; D gene unclear. Sequenced material: blood. This CDR3 is CASSSWTEAVF. The DNA for the CDR3 is TGTGCCAGCAGTTCGTGGACTGAAGCTGTCTTT.